The clone carrying this TCR beta chain was observed a few times. Its antigen is still unknown. This entry is derived from a study of OX40 agonist ivuxolimab in advanced cancers. Sequencing was performed with immunoSEQ multiplex PCR; in TCRdb, only in-frame clones are kept and a portion is missing. The repertoire has over 60,000 clones, 80% to 90% of them found once; the top ten carry approximately 1.9%. The CDR3 sequence is 16 residues long. The germline V and J ends were trimmed by 4 bases and 9 bases, with 25 bases remaining between them. Looked up from germline, CDR1 is SGHDT and CDR2 is YYEEEE. The study, taken as a whole, reports: Partly responding patients at 0.1-3.0 mg/kg showed some of the smallest clonal expansion.

The chain employs TRBV5-6 and TRBJ2-5, with D perhaps matching TRBD2 (7 bases). Sequenced here: CD4+ or CD8+ T cells sorted from blood, sampled in a trial of the OX40 agonist ivuxolimab. The TCR sequence derives from an adult with an advanced solid tumor such as melanoma, head and neck, liver or kidney cancer. The CDR3 region has the DNA TGTGCCAGCAGCCCCCCAGGGGCTAGCGGAGTGGGTGCCCAGTACTTC. Its protein product is CASSPPGASGVGAQYF.